This T cell receptor (beta chain) was documented in a study of Ad26.COV2.S vaccination and SARS-CoV-2 variants. Across the study: Of the COV1001 trial arms, the Ad26.COV2.S arm included the donor. Study-wide results and limits: The analyses of TCR breadth and depth may have understated the size of total T cell responses. Placebo recipients showed lower spike-specific TCR breadth than vaccinees.

Generated by immunoSEQ multiplex PCR, the TCRdb table keeps only in-frame clones and is missing some. The table has more than 300,000 clones, roughly 86% seen once. The table lists this clone with a few counts. The antigen is unknown. The treatment here: some 20 received Ad26.COV2.S at low or high dose, single or two shots; roughly 5 received placebo; per-sample allocation not given. Collection of samples fell on day 63 after the first vaccine or placebo injection. The sample consisted of peripheral blood, taken in a trial of Ad26.COV2.S vaccine versus placebo. The source of this sequence is a person between 18 and 60 years old who received the Ad26.COV2.S COVID-19 vaccine or a placebo.

CDR3 in amino acids: CASSSQTGTSGGGEQFF. Here the CDR3 DNA reads TGCGCCAGCAGCTCGCAAACCGGGACTAGCGGGGGGGGCGAGCAGTTCTTC. This chain connects TRBV5-1 to TRBJ2-1; 16 bases line up with TRBD2. CDR3 length: 17 residues. Germline V lookup: CDR1 SGHRS, CDR2 YFSETQ. Trimming took 3 bases from V and 10 from J; bases not matched to a gene: 10.